The 14 T cell receptor beta chains in this list originate from one sample, sequenced in a study of cytotoxic CD8 clonotypes in ibrutinib-treated CLL. Assay used: immunoSEQ multiplex PCR; TCRdb lists only in-frame clones, some missing. This sample has 150,000 or so clones; about 88% occur once, and the top ten carry 3% to 3.5%. Sample: PBMCs, taken at disease progression, from a patient treated with ibrutinib. The receptors here all came from a human donor with chronic lymphocytic leukemia.

This chain connects TRBV5-4 to TRBJ2-1, with D perhaps matching TRBD1 (6 bases). The CDR3 length is 14 residues. Trimming removed 2 bases at V and 5 bases at J, with 11 bases between. Germline assignment: CDR1 SGHNT and CDR2 YYREEE (reference sequence). The CDR3 coding sequence is TGTGCCAGCAGCTTCAGGGGAGACCACAATGAGCAGTTCTTC. It codes for CASSFRGDHNEQFF.

The chain recombines TRBV28 with TRBJ1-5, with TRBD1 identical over 7 bases. Germline loops: CDR1 MDHEN, CDR2 SYDVKM. V lost 8 bases, J lost 4 bases, and 8 bases stayed unmatched. There are 14 residues in the CDR3. The chain's CDR3 is CASGLTGWNQPQHF. In DNA, the CDR3 is TGTGCCAGCGGACTGACAGGGTGGAATCAGCCCCAGCATTTT.

The chain carries TRBV30 and TRBJ1-1; D is unresolved. Per the germline V gene, CDR1 is GTSNPN and CDR2 is SVGIG (reference sequence). V was cut by 0 bases and J by 5 bases, with 10 bases left in between. The CDR3 spans 13 residues. The CDR3, as DNA: TGTGCCTGGAGTGTACGTCGGGAGACTGAAGCTTTCTTT. Translating gives CAWSVRRETEAFF.

The genes are TRBV7-2 and TRBJ2-3, with D possibly TRBD2 on 6 matching bases. The CDR3 is made up of 15 amino acids. The V and J ends lost 5 bases and 5 bases respectively, with 17 bases between them. Germline assignment: CDR1 SGHTA and CDR2 FQGNSA. In nucleotides, the CDR3 is TGTGCCAGCAGCCCAGACCGACGAGCGGGAGATACGCAGTATTTT. Amino acids: CASSPDRRAGDTQYF.

The chain is built from TRBV5-1 and TRBJ1-5, with 10 positions matching TRBD1. Trimming cost V 4 bases and J 5 bases; bases outside gene matches: 6. The CDR3 is 15 amino acids. Germline V CDR1 and CDR2: SGHRS, YFSETQ. DNA of the CDR3: TGCGCCAGCAGCGGGACAGGGGCCGTGGATCAGCCCCAGCATTTT. This codes for CASSGTGAVDQPQHF.

Written as DNA, the CDR3 is TGTGCCAGCAGTCAACTCGGACCTGGCTATGGCTACACCTTC. Translation: CASSQLGPGYGYTF. V usage is TRBV14 and J usage is TRBJ1-2; D gene unclear. The germline V and J ends were trimmed by 6 bases and 4 bases, with 15 bases remaining between them. CDR1 SGHDN and CDR2 FVKESK come from the germline V gene. The CDR3 has 14 residues.

The V call is TRBV30, the J call TRBJ1-2; D remains ambiguous. Germline V gene data show CDR1 as GTSNPN and CDR2 as SVGIG (reference sequence). V was cut by 7 bases and J by 7 bases, with 16 bases left in between. The CDR3 runs 12 residues. CDR3 sequence reads: CASLTLFGGYTF. In DNA, the CDR3 is TGTGCCTCACTGACATTGTTCGGTGGCTACACCTTC.

V usage is TRBV12-5 and J usage is TRBJ1-1; possible D gene TRBD1, 5 bases. This CDR3 is built from 18 residues. Per germline, CDR1 LGHNT and CDR2 FRNRAP. V lost 5 bases to trimming and J lost 0 bases, with 22 bases between them. In DNA form, the CDR3 reads TGTGCTAGTGGTCGGGGGGTCAAGGAGGAGTTGGTGAACACTGAAGCTTTCTTT. Protein product: CASGRGVKEELVNTEAFF.

V is TRBV28 and J is TRBJ2-2; 11 positions agree with TRBD2. V lost 5 bases and J lost 3; bases outside the gene matches: 2. The germline gives CDR1 MDHEN, CDR2 SYDVKM. The CDR3 is 15 amino acids. Here the CDR3 DNA reads TGTGCCAGCAGTCTACTAGCGGGGGACACCGGGGAGCTGTTTTTT. It encodes CASSLLAGDTGELFF.

The V and J genes are TRBV7-9 and TRBJ1-5; 7 bases are a match to TRBD1. The CDR3 is made up of 16 amino acids. Germline V lookup: CDR1 SEHNR, CDR2 FQNEAQ (reference sequence). V shed 3 bases, J shed 4 bases, and the junction held 9 bases outside the gene matches. The CDR3 DNA sequence: TGTGCCAGCAGCTTGTCGGGACAGACGATTAATCAGCCCCAGCATTTT. Residues: CASSLSGQTINQPQHF.

This clone was seen only a few times. The rearrangement uses TRBV10-3 and TRBJ2-5; 7 bases are a match to TRBD1. This CDR3 is 13 amino acids long. V dropped 10 bases and J dropped 2; count of bases not matched to a gene: 7. Germline V lookup: CDR1 ENHRY, CDR2 SYGVKD. The CDR3 loop is CATTGATQETQYF. The DNA for the CDR3 is TGTGCCACCACAGGGGCAACTCAAGAGACCCAGTACTTC.

V is TRBV9 and J is TRBJ1-2; D not certain. Germline CDR1 and CDR2: SGDLS and YYNGEE. The CDR3 is made up of 12 amino acids. Trimming took off 3 bases at V and 8 bases at J, with 11 bases between the two ends. The CDR3 sequence is CASSGRVQGYTF. The CDR3, as DNA: TGTGCCAGCAGCGGGAGGGTTCAGGGCTACACCTTC.

This chain's CDR3 is CASSSWTSAETQYF. CDR3 sequence (DNA): TGTGCCAGCAGCTCCTGGACTAGCGCGGAGACCCAGTACTTC. The V call is TRBV7-9, the J call TRBJ2-5; TRBD2 matches at 9 bases. The CDR3 sequence is 14 residues long. Germline V gene lookup returns CDR1 SEHNR and CDR2 FQNEAQ (reference sequence). With V trimmed by 4 bases and J by 5 bases, 5 bases remained unmatched. The whole variable domain, remainder taken from reference TRBV7-9 and TRBJ2-5, is DTGVSQNPRHKITKRGQNVTFRCDPISEHNRLYWYRQTLGQGPEFLTYFQNEAQLEKSRLLSDRFSAERPKGSFSTLEIQRTEQGDSAMYLCASSSWTSAETQYFGPGTRLLVL.

The V gene is TRBV9, the J gene TRBJ2-2; perhaps TRBD2 as D (6 bases). This CDR3 contains 17 residues. Deletions cut 3 bases from V and 1 base from J, with 16 bases between. Germline V gives CDR1 SGDLS, CDR2 YYNGEE. The CDR3: CASSASTRLRNTGELFF. The CDR3, as DNA: TGTGCCAGCAGCGCCTCGACTAGACTAAGGAACACCGGGGAGCTGTTTTTT.